The 19 T cell receptor beta chains presented below share a single source sample, sequenced in a study of T cell repertoires in cytomegalovirus infection. These receptors are not linked to any known antigen. TCRdb re-analysed the reads in MiXCR, keeping a single row per CDR3 protein. The profile shows 800,000 to 950,000 distinct CDR3 sequences, approximately 32% of them singletons. Sequencing was performed on cultured CD8+ T cells from PBMCs, taken from culture after CMV antigen stimulation. These TCRs come from a human donor in good health (CMV status not recorded). Some clones in this sample may be carry-over from other donors' samples.

The chain combines TRBV24-1 with TRBJ2-3, with 11 bases lining up with TRBD1. The CDR3 runs to 17 residues. The J segment lost 4 bases and the V segment lost 1 base, leaving 6 bases of the junction unmatched. In germline, CDR1 is KGHDR, CDR2 SFDVKD. CDR3 residues: CATSDFLRTGGPDTQYF. CDR3 nucleotides: TGTGCCACCAGTGATTTCCTCCGGACAGGGGGCCCAGATACGCAGTATTTT.

This clonotype showed up just a few times. The chain employs TRBV13 and TRBJ2-5; 10 nucleotides agree with TRBD1. The ends lost 1 base at V and 2 bases at J; junction bases unmatched: 13. The CDR3 length is 19 residues. Germline V CDR1 and CDR2: PRHDT, FYEKMQ (reference sequence). CDR3 coding DNA: TGTGCCAGCAGCTTAGAAACCGGGACAGGGGAAGGCTGGCAAGAGACCCAGTACTTC. Amino acid sequence: CASSLETGTGEGWQETQYF.

Regarding this clonotype: At one boundary the junction diverges from the germline segment, which might be a read error. This chain links TRBV27 with TRBJ2-2; D assignment may be TRBD1 or TRBD2 (5 bases each). The CDR3 runs to 15 residues. The germline V gene has CDR1 MNHEY and CDR2 SMNVEV (reference sequence). The CDR3 region has the DNA TGTGCCAACAGTGCCCTCGGGACCCAGGACGGGGAGCTGTTTTTT. Translating gives CANSALGTQDGELFF.

At least ten counts were recorded for this clonotype. The chain couples TRBV7-2 to TRBJ2-2, with D perhaps assigned TRBD1 or TRBD2 (5 bases each). This CDR3 comprises 18 residues. With 3 bases removed from V and 2 bases from J, the gap between germline ends came to 19 bases. The germline V gene encodes CDR1 SGHTA and CDR2 FQGNSA. CDR3 loop: CASSLRPFTGPNTGELFF. The CDR3 bases are TGTGCCAGCAGCTTGCGACCCTTTACGGGGCCAAACACCGGGGAGCTGTTTTTT.

This clonotype was found a few times. The rearrangement links TRBV6-6 to TRBJ1-6; D may be TRBD1 (5 bases). The CDR3 runs to 15 residues. V was clipped by 8 bases and J by 7 bases, with 18 bases between them. Germline loops: CDR1 MNHNY, CDR2 SVGAGI (reference sequence). The CDR3 nucleotides are TGTGCCAGCCTGAAAGGGAGACAGATGAATTCACCCCTCCACTTT. As protein: CASLKGRQMNSPLHF.

Comment on this clonotype: A read error may produce the germline difference seen at one junction end. V is TRBV2 and J is TRBJ1-1; a possible D gene is TRBD1 (5 bases). The CDR3 contains 11 residues. CDR1 and CDR2 from the germline V gene are SNHLY and FYNNEI. The DNA of the CDR3 is TGTGTCAGCAGAGGGGACACTGAAGCTTTCTTT. It encodes CVSRGDTEAFF.

In its sample, this clonotype was seen a few times. The chain employs TRBV7-8 and TRBJ2-1; TRBD2 aligns across 9 bases. The CDR3 has 16 residues. Germline V gene lookup returns CDR1 SGHVS and CDR2 FQNEAQ. The V gene end was trimmed by 6 bases and the J gene end by 6 bases; junction bases not matched to a gene: 12. The CDR3 DNA sequence: TGTGCCAGCAGTTATCGCGGGGGGGCCCACGGCAATGAGCAGTTCTTC. This sequence encodes CASSYRGGAHGNEQFF.

As DNA, the CDR3 is TGTGCCAGCAGCTTAGTAATTGCAGCGGGGTACGAGCAGTACTTC. Protein product: CASSLVIAAGYEQYF. The chain recombines TRBV7-9 with TRBJ2-7; 7 bases map to TRBD2. V lost 1 base to trimming and J lost 4 bases; unmatched junction nucleotides: 7. Germline CDR1 SEHNR, CDR2 FQNEAQ (reference sequence). The CDR3 contains 15 residues.

This clonotype was picked up a small number of times. The V gene is TRBV12-3 or TRBV12-4, the J gene TRBJ2-5; 8 positions agree with TRBD2. J lost 5 bases, V lost 4 bases, and 6 bases had no gene match. The CDR3 is made up of 14 amino acids. CDR3 DNA: TGTGCCAGCAGTTCCCCGACTAGCGTGGAGACCCAGTACTTC. Residues: CASSSPTSVETQYF.

This clonotype occurred once. This sequence joins TRBV6-5 and TRBJ1-6, with D possibly matching TRBD1 (6 bases). Deletions cut 6 bases from V and 9 bases from J, with 12 bases between. Germline CDR1 reads MNHEY; CDR2 reads SVGAGI. CDR3 length equals 13 residues. The chain's CDR3 is CASSYQGISPLHF. The CDR3 DNA reads TGTGCCAGCAGCTACCAGGGGATTTCACCCCTCCACTTT.

The V gene is TRBV14, the J gene TRBJ2-7, with TRBD2 matching over 7 bases. Germline V gives CDR1 SGHDN, CDR2 FVKESK. The length of the CDR3 is 16 residues. Germline trimming cut 3 bases from V and 6 bases from J; bases unmatched to any gene: 14. CDR3 residues: CASSQGQSPREGEQYV. The CDR3 bases are TGTGCCAGCAGCCAGGGGCAGTCCCCCAGGGAGGGCGAGCAGTACGTC.

The chain is built from TRBV19 and TRBJ1-2; TRBD1 aligns across 8 bases. Germline CDR1 is LNHDA and CDR2 is SQIVND (reference sequence). The J segment lost 4 bases and the V segment lost 5 bases, leaving 9 bases of the junction unmatched. CDR3 length equals 15 residues. CDR3 amino acids: CASSPRTGPGYGYTF. Here the CDR3 DNA reads TGTGCCAGTAGTCCTCGGACAGGGCCTGGCTATGGCTACACCTTC.

The chain couples TRBV25-1 to TRBJ1-1, with D possibly TRBD1 on 6 matching bases. V was shortened by 0 bases and J by 0 bases, with 11 bases between the two germline ends. This CDR3 spans 16 amino acids. Germline V CDR1 and CDR2: MGHDK, SYGVNS. The CDR3 loop is CASSEYTGGMNTEAFF. The CDR3, as DNA: TGTGCCAGCAGTGAATATACCGGGGGCATGAACACTGAAGCTTTCTTT.

In its sample, this clonotype was seen many times. The chain uses TRBV7-2 and TRBJ2-2; weak D call: TRBD1 (6 bases). This CDR3 contains 15 residues. Trimming shortened V by 4 bases and J by 2 bases, and 11 bases separated the two germline ends. From germline, CDR1 is SGHTA and CDR2 FQGNSA. For the CDR3, the DNA is TGTGCCAGCAGCTGGGGGCTTAGCAACACCGGGGAGCTGTTTTTT. Translating gives CASSWGLSNTGELFF.

The chain combines TRBV4-2 with TRBJ1-2; D not certain. Germline CDR1 is LGHNA and CDR2 is YNFKEQ. The germline V and J ends were trimmed by 0 bases and 2 bases, with 10 bases remaining between them. The CDR3 sequence is 15 residues long. CDR3 amino acids: CASSQDQGKNYGYTF. The DNA of the CDR3 is TGTGCCAGCAGCCAAGATCAAGGGAAAAACTATGGCTACACCTTC.

This clonotype was seen a handful of times. The V call is TRBV4-1, the J call TRBJ2-7; 7 positions match TRBD1. This CDR3 has 15 residues. Germline CDR1 reads MGHRA; CDR2 reads YSYEKL. J gave up 0 bases and V 1 base, and 3 bases lay outside the gene matches. CDR3: CASSQATGYSYEQYF. CDR3 nucleotides: TGCGCCAGCAGCCAAGCGACAGGGTACTCCTACGAGCAGTACTTC.

There are many counts of this clonotype. The junction shows a germline mismatch at one end, possibly a read error. The chain has TRBV7-7 and TRBJ2-1; D is unclear. This CDR3 spans 16 amino acids. Per the germline V gene, CDR1 is SSHAT and CDR2 is FNYEAQ (reference sequence). This chain's CDR3 is CASSLNRAVSYNEQFF. CDR3 nucleotide sequence: TGTGCTAGCAGCTTAAACCGGGCCGTCTCCTACAATGAGCAGTTCTTC.

This clonotype showed up many times. The rearrangement links TRBV27 to TRBJ1-1; possible D gene TRBD1, 5 bases. CDR3 length: 14 amino acids. The germline V gene encodes CDR1 MNHEY and CDR2 SMNVEV (reference sequence). V was cut by 1 base and J by 1 base, with 7 bases left in between. The CDR3 here is CASSLLGGNTEAFF. CDR3 in DNA: TGTGCCAGCAGTTTATTGGGGGGGAACACTGAAGCTTTCTTT.

This chain joins TRBV15 and TRBJ2-7, with D perhaps being TRBD1 or TRBD2 (5 bases each). V was pared by 0 bases and J by 6 bases, with 12 bases between. This CDR3 region has 14 residues. The V gene's germline CDR1 is LNHNV and CDR2 YYDKDF (reference sequence). The CDR3 spells CATSRDRGELEQYV. The CDR3 region has the DNA TGTGCCACCAGCAGAGATAGGGGAGAGCTCGAGCAGTACGTC.